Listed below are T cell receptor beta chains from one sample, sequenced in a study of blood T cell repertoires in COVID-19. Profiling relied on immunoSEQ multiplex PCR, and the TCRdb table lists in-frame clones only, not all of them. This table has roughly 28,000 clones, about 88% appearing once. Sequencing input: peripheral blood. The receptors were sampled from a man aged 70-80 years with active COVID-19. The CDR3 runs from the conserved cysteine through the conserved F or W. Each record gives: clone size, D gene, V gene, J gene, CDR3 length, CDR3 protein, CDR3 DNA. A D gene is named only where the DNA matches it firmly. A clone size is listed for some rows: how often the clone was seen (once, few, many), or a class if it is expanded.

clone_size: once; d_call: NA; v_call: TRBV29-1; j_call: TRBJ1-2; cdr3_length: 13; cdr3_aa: CSVEDREGLGYTF; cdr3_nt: TGCAGCGTTGAAGATCGGGAGGGCCTTGGCTACACCTTC
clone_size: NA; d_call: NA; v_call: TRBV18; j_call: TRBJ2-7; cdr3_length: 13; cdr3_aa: CASSPRSSYEQYF; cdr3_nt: TGTGCCAGCTCACCAAGGAGCTCCTACGAGCAGTACTTC
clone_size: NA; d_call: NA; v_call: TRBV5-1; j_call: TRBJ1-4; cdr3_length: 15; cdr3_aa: CASSLGGGTNEKLFF; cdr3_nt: TGCGCCAGCAGCTTGGGAGGTGGAACTAATGAAAAACTGTTTTTT
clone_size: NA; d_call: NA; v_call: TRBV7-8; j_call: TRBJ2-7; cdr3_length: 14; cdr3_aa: CASSLSRLADEQYF; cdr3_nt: TGTGCCAGCAGCTTATCCCGACTCGCGGACGAGCAGTACTTC
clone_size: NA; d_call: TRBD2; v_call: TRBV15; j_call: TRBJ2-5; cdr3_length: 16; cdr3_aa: CATSRVQAGGPETQYF; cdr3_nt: TGTGCCACCAGCAGAGTCCAAGCGGGGGGTCCTGAGACCCAGTACTTC
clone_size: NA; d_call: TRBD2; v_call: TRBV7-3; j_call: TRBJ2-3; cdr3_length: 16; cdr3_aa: CASSPTSGGITDTQYF; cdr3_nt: TGTGCCAGCAGCCCCACTAGCGGGGGGATCACAGATACGCAGTATTTT
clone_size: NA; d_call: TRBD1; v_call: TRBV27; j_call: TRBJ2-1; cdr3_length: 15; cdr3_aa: CASTSGTGGVSEQFF; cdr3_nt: TGTGCCAGCACTTCCGGGACAGGGGGAGTGAGTGAGCAGTTCTTC
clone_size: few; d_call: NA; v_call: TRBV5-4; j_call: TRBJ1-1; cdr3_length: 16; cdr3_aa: CASSLEPGQKNTEAFF; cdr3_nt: TGTGCCAGCAGCTTGGAACCGGGACAAAAGAACACTGAAGCTTTCTTT
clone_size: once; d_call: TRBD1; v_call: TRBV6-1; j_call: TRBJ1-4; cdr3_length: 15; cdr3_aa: CASSEGTGLKEKLFF; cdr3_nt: TGTGCCAGCAGTGAGGGGACAGGGTTGAAGGAAAAACTGTTTTTT
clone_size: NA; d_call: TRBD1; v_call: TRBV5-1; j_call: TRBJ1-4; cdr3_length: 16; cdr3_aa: CASSTERTGKGEKLFF; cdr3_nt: TGCGCCAGCAGCACGGAGCGGACAGGGAAGGGCGAAAAACTGTTTTTT
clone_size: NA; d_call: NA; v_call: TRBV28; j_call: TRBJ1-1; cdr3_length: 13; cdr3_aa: CATRQSGNTEAFF; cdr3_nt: TGTGCCACCAGACAATCGGGGAACACTGAAGCTTTCTTT
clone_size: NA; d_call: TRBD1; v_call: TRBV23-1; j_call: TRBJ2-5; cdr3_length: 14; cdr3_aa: CASSTLSSRGSQYF; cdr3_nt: TGCGCCAGCAGTACCCTATCTTCCAGGGGGTCCCAGTACTTC